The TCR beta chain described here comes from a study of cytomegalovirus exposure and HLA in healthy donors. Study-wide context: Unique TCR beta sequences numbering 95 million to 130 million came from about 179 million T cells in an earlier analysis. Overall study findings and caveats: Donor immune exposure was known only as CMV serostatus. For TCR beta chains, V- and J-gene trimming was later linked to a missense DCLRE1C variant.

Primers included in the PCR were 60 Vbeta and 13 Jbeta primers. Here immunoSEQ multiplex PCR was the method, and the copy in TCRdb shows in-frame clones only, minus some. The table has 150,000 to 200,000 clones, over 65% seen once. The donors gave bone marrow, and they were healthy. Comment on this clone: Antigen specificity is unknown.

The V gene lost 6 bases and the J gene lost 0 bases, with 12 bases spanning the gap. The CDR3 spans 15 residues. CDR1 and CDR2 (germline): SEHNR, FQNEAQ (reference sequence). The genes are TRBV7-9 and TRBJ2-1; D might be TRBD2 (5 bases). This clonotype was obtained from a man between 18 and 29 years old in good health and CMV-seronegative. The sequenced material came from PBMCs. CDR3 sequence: CASRHSASSYNEQFF. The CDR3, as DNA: TGTGCCAGCAGACATAGCGCGAGCTCCTACAATGAGCAGTTCTTC. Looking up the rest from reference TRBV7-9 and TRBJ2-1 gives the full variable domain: DTGVSQNPRHKITKRGQNVTFRCDPISEHNRLYWYRQTLGQGPEFLTYFQNEAQLEKSRLLSDRFSAERPKGSFSTLEIQRTEQGDSAMYLCASRHSASSYNEQFFGPGTRLTVL.